This is a list of T cell receptor beta chains from one sample in a study of cytomegalovirus exposure and HLA in healthy donors. Clones were sequenced by immunoSEQ multiplex PCR, and TCRdb holds only the in-frame ones, with some missing. The repertoire holds approximately 120,000 clones, roughly 94% seen once, with approximately 1.2% in the top ten. Material for sequencing was PBMCs. The receptors originated from a woman aged 18 to 35 in good health and CMV-seronegative. CDR3s include the opening cysteine and the closing phenylalanine or tryptophan. A D gene is named only where the DNA matches it firmly. Size is omitted from some rows. Given values are once, few, many or a class for expanded clones.

j_gene | abundance | d_gene | v_gene | CDR3nt | CDR3aa
TRBJ2-3 | . | . | TRBV28 | TGTGCCAGCAGTCTACGTCCTGCGGGGGCGGGAGATACGCAGTATTTT | CASSLRPAGAGDTQYF
TRBJ2-2 | . | TRBD1 | TRBV10-3 | TGTGCCATCAGAGGGACAGGGGATGGGGAGCTGTTTTTT | CAIRGTGDGELFF
TRBJ1-6 | . | . | TRBV21-1 | TGTGCCAGCAGACACGGGACAGGGGATAATTCACCCCTCCACTTT | CASRHGTGDNSPLHF
TRBJ2-2 | . | TRBD2 | TRBV19 | TGTGCCAGTAGTTCTGGACTAGGCAGCGGGGAGCTGTTTTTT | CASSSGLGSGELFF
TRBJ2-2 | once | . | TRBV5-1 | TGCGCCAGCAGCTTCGGGACAAGGGACGGGGAGCTGTTTTTT | CASSFGTRDGELFF
TRBJ2-1 | . | . | TRBV30 | TGTGCCTGGAGTTTTGGGGGGGGCGTGTATAATGAGCAGTTCTTC | CAWSFGGGVYNEQFF
TRBJ1-1 | . | . | TRBV5-4 | TGTGCCAGCAGCCCGAAAAGTAGCACTGAAGCTTTCTTT | CASSPKSSTEAFF
TRBJ1-4 | . | . | TRBV28 | TGTGCCAGCAGTTTGTGGCGAGGTGAAAAACTGTTTTTT | CASSLWRGEKLFF
TRBJ2-5 | . | . | TRBV6-6 | TGTGCCAGCAGTTTTGTTCATCGGGAGACCCAGTACTTC | CASSFVHRETQYF
TRBJ2-1 | . | . | TRBV7-3 | TGTGCCAGCAGCTTAACAGGAGGGAGTCGGGATGAGCAGTTCTTC | CASSLTGGSRDEQFF
TRBJ1-5 | . | . | TRBV5-1 | TGCGCCAGCAGCTTGGGAGTCCAGGGGAAGGGGGAGAGCCAGCATTTT | CASSLGVQGKGESQHF
TRBJ2-2 | . | . | TRBV28 | TGTGCCAGCTCCCCGGGGGGCGTGGGCGGGGAGCTGTTTTTT | CASSPGGVGGELFF
TRBJ2-7 | . | . | TRBV25-1 | TGTGCCAGCAGTGAACCAGGGTCCTCCTACGAGCAGTACTTC | CASSEPGSSYEQYF
TRBJ1-5 | . | . | TRBV28 | TGTGCCAGCAGGATACATAGCAATCAGCCCCAGCATTTT | CASRIHSNQPQHF
TRBJ2-3 | . | TRBD1 | TRBV27 | TGTGCCAGCAGTTTGGTAGACAGACAGGGGGGGAAGGATACGCAGTATTTT | CASSLVDRQGGKDTQYF
TRBJ2-1 | . | TRBD1 | TRBV6-5 | TGTGCCACCTGGACAGGGGGCTTCGATGAGCAGTTCTTC | CATWTGGFDEQFF
TRBJ2-1 | . | TRBD2 | TRBV14 | TGTGCCAGCAGCCAACTACTAGCGGGGGTCAATGAGCAGTTCTTC | CASSQLLAGVNEQFF
TRBJ1-5 | . | TRBD1 | TRBV30 | TGTGCCTGGAGTGTACCCGCGACAGGGTTAAGCAATCAGCCCCAGCATTTT | CAWSVPATGLSNQPQHF
TRBJ2-3 | . | TRBD2 | TRBV7-9 | TGTGCCAGCAGCCCCGCCCGGGCGGGAGGCCGAGCGCCAGATACGCAGTATTTT | CASSPARAGGRAPDTQYF
TRBJ1-1 | . | . | TRBV5-6 | TGTGCCAGCAGTCTTGACAGAGAAGCTTTCTTT | CASSLDREAFF
TRBJ2-7 | . | TRBD1 | TRBV6-8 | TGTGCCAGCAAGGGCCTGGGACAGCCCTCCTACGAGCAGTACTTC | CASKGLGQPSYEQYF
TRBJ1-4 | . | . | TRBV28 | TGTGCCAGCAGTAGCTTTCAGGGAAAGGGACAAACAGCAACTAATGAAAAACTGTTTTTT | CASSSFQGKGQTATNEKLFF
TRBJ1-5 | . | . | TRBV5-6 | TGTGCCAGCAGCTTGGCGACAGGTTTGGGCCCCCAGCATTTT | CASSLATGLGPQHF
TRBJ2-3 | . | . | TRBV20-1 | TGCAGTGCTACGGGGGTAGATACGCAGTATTTT | CSATGVDTQYF
TRBJ2-7 | . | TRBD1 | TRBV5-1 | TGCGCCAGCAGCCACGAGACAGGGCCCGAGCAGTACTTC | CASSHETGPEQYF
TRBJ2-7 | . | . | TRBV6-1 | TGTGCCAGCTCCAGGGCCAGAGAATCCTACGAGCAGTACTTC | CASSRARESYEQYF
TRBJ2-6 | . | . | TRBV5-6 | TGTGCCAGCAGCTTTTTGAGCTCTGGGGCCAACGTCCTGACTTTC | CASSFLSSGANVLTF
TRBJ1-6 | . | TRBD1 | TRBV5-1 | TGCGCCAGCAGCCCCTTGGGACAGGGGGGAGAACCCCTCCACTTT | CASSPLGQGGEPLHF
TRBJ2-7 | . | TRBD2 | TRBV14 | TGTGCCAGCAGCCAAGACTGGGCAGCGGGAGTCTACGAGCAGTACTTC | CASSQDWAAGVYEQYF
TRBJ2-7 | . | TRBD1 | TRBV30 | TGTGCCTGGAGTGGGGAACAGACAGGGTGGTACGAGCAGTACTTC | CAWSGEQTGWYEQYF
TRBJ2-1 | . | . | TRBV10-1 | TGCGCCAACACCTCCGGGAGCGCGAGCTCCTACAATGAGCAGTTCTTC | CANTSGSASSYNEQFF
TRBJ2-1 | . | TRBD2 | TRBV30 | TGTGCCTGGAGACCGGGGGGGCCTGAGCAGTTCTTC | CAWRPGGPEQFF
TRBJ1-3 | once | . | TRBV9 | TGTGCCAGCAGCCCGGCGGGGTTTGCTAGGGCTGGAAACACCATATATTTT | CASSPAGFARAGNTIYF
TRBJ2-7 | . | TRBD2 | TRBV7-3 | TGTGCCAGCAGCTTAACCGGGACTAGCACTGGCGAGCAGTACTTC | CASSLTGTSTGEQYF
TRBJ2-7 | . | . | TRBV5-1 | TGCGCCAGCAGCCTAATAGCGGACTCCTACGAGCAGTACTTC | CASSLIADSYEQYF
TRBJ2-1 | . | . | TRBV9 | TGTGCCAGCAGCGTACATCTAGCCCCCAATGAGCAGTTCTTC | CASSVHLAPNEQFF
TRBJ2-7 | . | . | TRBV7-8 | TGTGCCAGCAGCTTAGTCCCGGCCGGGATCGCCTACGAGCAGTACTTC | CASSLVPAGIAYEQYF
TRBJ1-5 | . | TRBD1 | TRBV28 | TGTGCCAGCAGCCAGCCCCCCTACAGGGGTTATTATCAGCCCCAGCATTTT | CASSQPPYRGYYQPQHF
TRBJ2-1 | . | . | TRBV4-1 | TGCGCCAGCAGCCAAGATGGAGGGGCCGTCACAGAGCAGTTCTTC | CASSQDGGAVTEQFF
TRBJ2-6 | . | . | TRBV6-5 | TGTGCCAGCAGTTACGCGGTCGCTGGGGCCAACGTCCTGACTTTC | CASSYAVAGANVLTF
TRBJ1-1 | . | . | TRBV27 | TGTGCCAGCAGTCCCCGCCCGGGATCTGAAGCTTTCTTT | CASSPRPGSEAFF
TRBJ2-5 | . | TRBD2 | TRBV4-2 | TGTGCCAGCAGCTCCCGTGTTGGGACTAGGAAGCAAGAGACCCAGTACTTC | CASSSRVGTRKQETQYF
TRBJ2-7 | . | . | TRBV28 | TGTGCCAGCAGCTGGGGACTGTTCGAGCAGTACTTC | CASSWGLFEQYF
TRBJ1-4 | . | TRBD1 | TRBV5-1 | TGCGCCAGCAGCCCTTCGAGGACAGGGTACGAAAAACTGTTTTTT | CASSPSRTGYEKLFF
TRBJ2-3 | . | TRBD2 | TRBV27 | TGTGCCAGCAGTTTATCGTCGGCTAGCGGAGCGGGCGCCGGCACAGATACGCAGTATTTT | CASSLSSASGAGAGTDTQYF
TRBJ2-7 | once | TRBD1 | TRBV18 | TGTGCCAGCTCACCCCCAGGGGGCGAGCAGTACTTC | CASSPPGGEQYF